Reported below is one T cell receptor (beta chain). It lacks a known antigen. Sequencing ends 3 residues short of the CDR3 end; the germline J gene provides the rest. The sample originates from a study of Tregs in tolerant kidney transplant recipients (dated by TCRdb to the late 2010s). About the full investigation: The study applied TCRbeta sequencing to find donor-specific regulatory T cells before combined kidney and bone marrow transplantation and then followed those same cells after transplant.

The transplants used related donors with nonmyeloablative bone marrow transplantation, and mixed chimerism in the human trials was transient. Thawed PBMCs were FACS-sorted into unstimulated Tregs (CD4+CD25+CD127-), CD4+ non-Tregs (CD4+CD25-), CD4 cells and CD8 cells. The patients were 4 recipients of combined kidney and bone marrow transplants from the ITN036ST trial, and samples were available only for these trial subjects. Healthy control blood was processed to PBMCs by Ficoll density gradient and cryopreserved, and patient PBMCs were collected before and after transplant. Summary of the overall study and its limitations: Because the PCR primers were changed over time for some patients, nucleotide-level comparison could not be performed across the samples from those patients. In tolerant patients, donor-specific Tregs expanded more than Tregs overall, which suggests antigen-driven rather than nonspecific expansion. The most biologically relevant and donor-specific TCRbeta repertoire appeared to be identified by expanding Tregs with activated donor B cells. Biological reproducibility was not directly addressed, though technical replication error appeared minimal. The study was constrained by small patient numbers, and validation of the findings is required in larger populations and under other immunosuppression protocols.

The V end loses 6 bases and the J end loses 4 bases, and a stretch of 19 bases separates them. The germline V gene (reference sequence) provides CDR1 LNHDA and CDR2 SQIVND. Spanning cysteine to phenylalanine, the CDR3 consists of 15 amino acids. Part of the CDR3 DNA is given, 36 bases translated from base 1. Genomic DNA was extracted from sorted cells with the QIAGEN DNeasy Blood and Tissue Kit for TCRbeta CDR3 sequencing. High-throughput TCRbeta CDR3 sequencing was carried out commercially through immunoSEQ, with PCR amplification with bias correction and internal controls included. On the study's bioinformatics: Unique productive TCRbeta sequences were defined by CDR3 nucleotide sequence where primers matched, otherwise by CDR3 amino acid sequence with Vbeta and Jbeta genes. Sorting error was corrected by removing sequences shared between sorted populations at a frequency ratio of 2:1 or less, and the remaining shared sequences were assigned to the higher population. Sequences were defined as donor-reactive when expanded at least 5-fold in CFSE-low cells versus unstimulated cells and present at a frequency of at least 0.01% in CFSE-low cells. Repertoire divergence was quantified by Jensen-Shannon divergence using the top 100 TCRbeta sequences ranked by frequency. For any sample with multiple sequencing runs, sorting error was corrected in each run separately before the runs were pooled. TCRdb re-hosts the immuneACCESS table, in-frame sequences only. Its copies lack some clones; in the studies checked, an unresolved V gene accounts for under half of them, and the cause for the rest is not known. The DNA gave D and trimming, while V, J and clone size come from that table. The table for this sample lists around 30,000 clones. The ten most abundant clones make up 1.5% to 2% of the sample.

This TCR came from a human patient who received a combined kidney and bone marrow transplant. After transplantation, some T cells may belong to the graft donor instead of the recipient. This specimen consisted of CD4+ T cells from blood (PBMCs), obtained 24 months after the transplant. In this chain, TRBV19 is recombined with TRBJ2-7; the D gene may be TRBD1 or TRBD2, since each aligns over 6 bases. The sequenced CDR3 bases are TGTGCCAGTAGCACCGCGGGACAAAGTGGGTACGAG. This encodes CASSTAGQSGYE. The full CDR3 sequence reads CASSTAGQSGYEQYF.